The clone carrying this T cell receptor beta chain has a single count. Profiling relied on immunoSEQ multiplex PCR, and the TCRdb table lists in-frame clones only, not all of them. The sample lists approximately 110,000 clones, approximately 90% seen once, with about 7.2% in the top ten. V lost 0 bases and J 2 bases, leaving 14 bases between the germline ends. This CDR3 region has 16 residues. The germline CDR1 and CDR2 sequences are LGHNA and YSLEER. The data are from a study of control samples from healthy donors and cancer patients. The sample taken for sequencing was blood. The J gene is TRBJ2-7, the V gene TRBV4-3; the D is unclear. The clonotype was recovered from a woman between 18 and 30 years old in good health. The CDR3 DNA follows: TGCGCCAGCAGCCAAGAGGGCTGGCAGGCACCCTACGAGCAGTACTTC. Its translation is CASSQEGWQAPYEQYF.